What follows describes a single TCR beta chain. Its antigen is unknown. The sample belongs to a study of cytomegalovirus exposure and HLA in healthy donors. Points from the study as a whole: When a later analysis was performed, an Asian-associated ancestry cluster reportedly had fewer N-insertions than the approximately 600-donor mean. Accounts indicate the classifier identified cytomegalovirus status with strong specificity and sensitivity.

The length of the CDR3 is 13 residues. V lost 7 bases and J lost 3; bases outside the gene matches: 5. Per germline, CDR1 MGHDK and CDR2 SYGVNS. The study ran its PCR with 60 Vbeta and 13 Jbeta primers. Authors' processing steps: Among the unique TCR beta chains that a later analysis counted, about 81 million in all, approximately 12 million were shared. Clones were read by immunoSEQ multiplex PCR, and TCRdb kept only the in-frame ones, dropping some. The V and J calls and clone size were taken over from that table, and D and trimming were inferred from the DNA. Found here are about 140,000 clones, around 79% of them singletons; the top ten hold 6.5%.

This rearrangement joins TRBV25-1 to TRBJ2-5; TRBD2 aligns across 7 bases. The specimen sequenced was PBMCs. The clonotype originates from a man aged 35 to 55 in good health and CMV-seropositive. The CDR3 DNA sequence: TGTGCCAGCAAACGTGCGGGAGAAGAGACCCAGTACTTC. This encodes CASKRAGEETQYF.